This T cell receptor (beta chain) was sequenced during a study of Ad26.COV2.S vaccination and SARS-CoV-2 variants. General study findings and limits: Substantial breadth was reported for post-vaccination spike-specific CD8+ and CD4+ T cells. Recipients of either vaccine or placebo displayed similar breadth of non-spike TCRs. Breadth and depth estimates from TCRs may understate total T cell responses.

The CDR3 runs to 15 residues. V lost 3 bases and J lost 5, with 17 bases in between. CDR1 is SGHRS and CDR2 is YFSETQ in the germline V gene. This table comes from immunoSEQ multiplex PCR, and its TCRdb copy is limited to in-frame clones, with some not included. In the table there are around 370,000 clones, around 90% of which are singletons. This clone has just one count. Its matching antigen is unknown. V is TRBV5-1 and J is TRBJ2-5; TRBD1 or TRBD2 may be the D gene (5 bases each). Sequences were derived from peripheral blood, sampled after recovery from COVID-19. The sequence was collected from a human donor who had recovered from COVID-19. CDR3 in amino acids: CASSSTRGVGETQYF. The DNA of the CDR3 is TGCGCCAGCAGCTCAACCCGAGGGGTCGGGGAGACCCAGTACTTC.